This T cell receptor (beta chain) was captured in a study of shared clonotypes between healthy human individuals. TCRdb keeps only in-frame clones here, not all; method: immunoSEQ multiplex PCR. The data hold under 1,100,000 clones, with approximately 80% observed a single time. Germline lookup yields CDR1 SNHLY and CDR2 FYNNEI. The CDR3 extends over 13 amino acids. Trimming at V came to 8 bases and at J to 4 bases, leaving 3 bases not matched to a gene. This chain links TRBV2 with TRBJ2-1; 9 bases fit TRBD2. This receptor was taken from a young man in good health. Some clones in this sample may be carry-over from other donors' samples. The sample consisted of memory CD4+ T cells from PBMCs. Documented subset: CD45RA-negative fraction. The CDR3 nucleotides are TGTGCCAGCGAGCTAGCGGGGTACAATGAGCAGTTCTTC. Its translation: CASELAGYNEQFF. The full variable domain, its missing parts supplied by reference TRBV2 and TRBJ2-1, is EPEVTQTPSHQVTQMGQEVILRCVPISNHLYFYWYRQILGQKVEFLVSFYNNEISEKSEIFDDQFSVERPDGSNFTLKIRSTKLEDSAMYFCASELAGYNEQFFGPGTRLTVL.